This T cell receptor (beta chain) was profiled in a study of tumor-infiltrating lymphocytes in primary liver carcinoma. Study summary: The patient population consisted of men and women between 30 and 69 years of age. With diameters of roughly 4 to 10 cm, tumors were stage T1-T3 N0M0.

General study points: Overlap between tumor regions exceeded overlap of tumor with adjacent tissue or blood. Tumors had a significantly higher top-250-clone fraction than blood (p = 0.039).

From about 490 ng of total RNA, TCR beta-specific cDNA was reverse-transcribed using a constant-region primer. Slightly modified ARM-PCR with three nested multiplex PCR rounds yielded TCR beta libraries. The opening two PCR rounds, 10 cycles each, paired TRBV1-TRBV30 forward primers with a C-beta reverse primer. MiXCR was run by TCRdb on the multiplex PCR reads, yielding one entry per CDR3 protein. This repertoire shows around 80,000 distinct CDR3 sequences, about 75% found once; its top ten account for less than 30%. The roughly 20-31 mg bulk tissue piece was not sorted before simultaneous RNA and DNA extraction. This clonotype was seen more than once but under ten times. Antigen: not known. V lost 5 bases, J lost 0 bases, and 11 bases lay in between. CDR1 is LNHDA, CDR2 SQIVND, per germline (reference sequence). This CDR3 has 15 amino acids.

The sample taken for sequencing was tumor-adjacent normal liver tissue. This rearrangement joins TRBV19 to TRBJ1-5; D ambiguous. The TCR was taken from a man aged 35-49 years with primary liver carcinoma and hepatitis B virus infection. The DNA for the CDR3 is TGTGCCAGTAGTTGGAGCCGCTATAGCAATCAGCCCCAGCATTTT. It encodes CASSWSRYSNQPQHF.